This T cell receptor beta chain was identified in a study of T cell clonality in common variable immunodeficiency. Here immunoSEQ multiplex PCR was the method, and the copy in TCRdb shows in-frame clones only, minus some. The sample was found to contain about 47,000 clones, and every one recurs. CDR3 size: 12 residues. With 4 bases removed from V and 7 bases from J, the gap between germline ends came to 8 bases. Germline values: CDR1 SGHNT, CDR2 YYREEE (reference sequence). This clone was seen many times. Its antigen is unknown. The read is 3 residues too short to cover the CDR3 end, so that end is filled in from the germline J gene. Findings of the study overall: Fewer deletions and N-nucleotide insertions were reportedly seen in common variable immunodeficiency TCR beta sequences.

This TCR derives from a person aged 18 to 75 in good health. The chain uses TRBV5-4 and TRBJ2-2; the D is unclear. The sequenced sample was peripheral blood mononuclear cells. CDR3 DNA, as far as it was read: TGTGCCAGCAGCGCATCGGTCGGGGAG. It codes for CASSASVGE. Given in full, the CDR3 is CASSASVGELFF.